The rows below give T cell receptor beta chains drawn from one sample of a study of blood T cell repertoires in COVID-19. TCRdb's table, derived via immunoSEQ multiplex PCR, lists solely in-frame clones and lacks some. The table records 250,000 to 300,000 clones, around 90% of them present only once. Specimen: peripheral blood. These receptors were obtained from a woman aged 65 to 85 with COVID-19, enrolled during active disease. Both conserved end residues are part of each CDR3. D genes are given only for firm matches. The size field is filled for only some rows; it gives once, few, many or a size class.

J gene	clone size	D gene	V gene	CDR3 DNA	CDR3 protein
TRBJ2-5	NA	NA	TRBV7-9	TGTGCCAGCAGCGCGGGAACACCCAAAGAGACCCAGTACTTC	CASSAGTPKETQYF
TRBJ1-2	NA	TRBD1	TRBV30	TGTGCCTGGACCCGGACAGGCGGGGGCTACACCTTC	CAWTRTGGGYTF
TRBJ2-7	NA	NA	TRBV12-3/TRBV12-4	TGTGCCAGCAGTTTACAGGGGCGCTCCGAGCAGTACTTC	CASSLQGRSEQYF
TRBJ1-4	NA	NA	TRBV5-6	TGTGCCAGCAGCTTGGTAGAAACTAATGAAAAACTGTTTTTT	CASSLVETNEKLFF
TRBJ2-3	NA	NA	TRBV7-3	TGTGCCAGCAGCTCCACATTCGGGACAGATACGCAGTATTTT	CASSSTFGTDTQYF
TRBJ2-5	NA	TRBD1	TRBV5-1	TGCGCCAGCAGCTTGGAAACAGGGGGCGGGGAGACCCAGTACTTC	CASSLETGGGETQYF
TRBJ2-2	NA	TRBD1	TRBV28	TGTGCCACCCCGGGACAGGGCCAGACCGGGGAGCTGTTTTTT	CATPGQGQTGELFF
TRBJ1-2	NA	NA	TRBV18	TGTGCCAGCTCACTACCAGAGAACTATGGCTACACCTTC	CASSLPENYGYTF
TRBJ2-2	NA	TRBD2	TRBV6-4	TGTGCCAGCAGTCGCGGACTAGCGGGAGCCTCGAACACCGGGGAGCTGTTTTTT	CASSRGLAGASNTGELFF
TRBJ1-6	once	NA	TRBV7-3	TGTGCCAGCAGCTCGGAGGGGTTTGGATCACCCCTCCACTTT	CASSSEGFGSPLHF
TRBJ1-3	NA	TRBD1	TRBV19	TGTGCCACGGTACAGGGGGCTGGAAACACCATATATTTT	CATVQGAGNTIYF
TRBJ2-1	NA	NA	TRBV4-2	TGTGCCAGCAGCCAAGTCTTCGATGAGCAGTTCTTC	CASSQVFDEQFF
TRBJ2-2	NA	TRBD2	TRBV7-3	TGTGCCAGCAGCTTCCTAGCGGGAGAAACCGGGGAGCTGTTTTTT	CASSFLAGETGELFF
TRBJ2-7	NA	NA	TRBV5-1	TGCGCCAGCAGCTCAAACTACGAGCAGTACTTC	CASSSNYEQYF
TRBJ1-2	NA	NA	TRBV30	TGTGCCTGGAGTGTGCTACTTACAGGGACGGATGGCTACACCTTC	CAWSVLLTGTDGYTF
TRBJ1-1	few	NA	TRBV25-1	TGTGCCAGCAGTGAATCGGCCAGGAGGGCTTTCTTT	CASSESARRAFF
TRBJ1-6	NA	TRBD1	TRBV3-1/TRBV3-2	TGTGCCAGCAGCCAAGTGGGCAGGGGGAAATCACCCCTCCACTTT	CASSQVGRGKSPLHF
TRBJ2-1	NA	TRBD2	TRBV19	TGTGCCAGTAGTATTGTGGTACTAGCGGGAGGGTATGAGCAGTTCTTC	CASSIVVLAGGYEQFF
TRBJ1-2	NA	NA	TRBV6-6	TGTGCCAGCAGTAGGGGAGGGGGTAGCGATGGCTACACCTTC	CASSRGGGSDGYTF
TRBJ2-6	NA	NA	TRBV28	TGTGCCAGCAGTTCCCCCAAAGCCGGACAAGGTAGCTCTGGGGCCAACGTCCTGACTTTC	CASSSPKAGQGSSGANVLTF
TRBJ2-7	NA	NA	TRBV7-9	TGTGCCAGCAGCAAGAGCGGTAGCTCCTACGAGCAGTACTTC	CASSKSGSSYEQYF
TRBJ1-5	few	NA	TRBV6-5	TGTGCCAGCAGGGCAGGTTTCAGTCAGCCCCAGCATTTT	CASRAGFSQPQHF
TRBJ2-7	NA	TRBD2	TRBV6-5	TGTGCCAGCAGTTTAGGGCGTAGCGGGAGGTCGGGCGAGCAGTACTTC	CASSLGRSGRSGEQYF
TRBJ1-2	NA	NA	TRBV7-3	TGTGCCAGCAGCTTAAAGCGGTCCGGGGGCTACACCTTC	CASSLKRSGGYTF
TRBJ2-7	NA	NA	TRBV27	TGTGCCAGCAGTCCGGACAGGGGCGGGAGGCATACCTACGAGCAGTACTTC	CASSPDRGGRHTYEQYF
TRBJ1-1	NA	NA	TRBV14	TGTGCCAGCAGCCAAGGTTGGGGGGGGCATCTCATTGAAGCTTTCTTT	CASSQGWGGHLIEAFF